The 8 T cell receptor beta chains in this list originate from one sample, sequenced in a study of cytomegalovirus exposure and HLA in healthy donors. Amplification used 60 Vbeta primers and 13 Jbeta primers. Sequencing was performed with immunoSEQ multiplex PCR; in TCRdb, only in-frame clones are kept and a portion is missing. The specimen's table records around 100,000 clones. Sequencing was carried out using PBMCs. The origin of the receptors is a man aged 30 to 39 in good health and CMV-seronegative.

Written as DNA, the CDR3 is TGTGCCAGCAGCTTGTCCGCAGGGATCCCCTCCTACGAGCAGTACTTC. Translating it yields CASSLSAGIPSYEQYF. This rearrangement joins TRBV5-6 to TRBJ2-7; D perhaps matches TRBD1 (5 bases). The CDR3 covers 16 residues. The V gene's germline CDR1 is SGHDT and CDR2 YYEEEE. The V and J ends lost 1 base and 0 bases respectively, with 14 bases between them.

In nucleotides, the CDR3 is TGTGCCAGCTCACCAAGTCAACAGGGGGCGGCCGGGGAGCTGTTTTTT. Translation gives CASSPSQQGAAGELFF. The rearrangement uses TRBV18 and TRBJ2-2; TRBD1 matches 9 bases. Unmatched junction bases numbered 7, after V lost 2 bases and J lost 6 bases. The CDR3 runs to 16 residues. The V gene's germline CDR1 is KGHSH and CDR2 LQKENI.

The chain has TRBV19 and TRBJ2-5; 7 bases are a match to TRBD1. This CDR3 region has 12 residues. The V and J ends lost 8 bases and 4 bases, in that order; junction bases with no gene match: 4. CDR1 is LNHDA and CDR2 is SQIVND in the germline V gene (reference sequence). The CDR3 protein is CASRRQGETQYF. CDR3 nucleotides: TGTGCCAGTCGGAGACAGGGAGAGACCCAGTACTTC.

The rearrangement links TRBV10-3 to TRBJ2-3; 8 bases match TRBD1. The CDR3 totals 16 residues. The V gene's germline CDR1 is ENHRY and CDR2 SYGVKD. The V gene end was trimmed by 6 bases and the J gene end by 5 bases; junction bases not matched to a gene: 13. DNA for the CDR3: TGTGCCATCAGGGAGGTAAAACCAGGGGGCAAAGATACGCAGTATTTT. It encodes CAIREVKPGGKDTQYF.

The J gene is TRBJ1-3, the V gene TRBV5-1; D gene unclear. With the DNA end fitting TRBJ2-2 better, the J assignment may be wrong. This CDR3 spans 13 amino acids. Per germline, CDR1 SGHRS and CDR2 YFSETQ. CDR3 sequence: CASSLDNTGELFF. CDR3 nucleotide sequence: TGCGCCAGCAGCTTGGATAACACCGGGGAGCTGTTTTTT.

The chain employs TRBV27 and TRBJ2-3; 7 bases are a match to TRBD2. Germline loops: CDR1 MNHEY, CDR2 SMNVEV (reference sequence). This CDR3 is 18 amino acids long. V was pared by 1 base and J by 2 bases, with 12 bases of the junction left unmatched. The CDR3 nucleotides are TGTGCCAGCAGTTTATGGCTTGGGGGGGGGAATTCCACAGATACGCAGTATTTT. Its translation: CASSLWLGGGNSTDTQYF.

The rearrangement links TRBV7-8 to TRBJ2-3, with D possibly matching TRBD1 (6 bases). V lost 5 bases and J 1 base, leaving 10 bases between the germline ends. This CDR3 has 14 residues. Germline V gene data show CDR1 as SGHVS and CDR2 as FQNEAQ. The CDR3 spells CASSIKGGTDTQYF. The CDR3 DNA is TGTGCCAGCAGCATAAAGGGGGGCACAGATACGCAGTATTTT.

The chain is built from TRBV9 and TRBJ1-3; TRBD1 agrees at 8 bases. With 4 bases clipped from V and 0 bases from J, the junction kept 3 bases outside the gene matches. This CDR3 is 15 amino acids long. Germline-derived CDR1 and CDR2 are SGDLS and YYNGEE. The CDR3 sequence: CASSPRGLSGNTIYF. The CDR3 DNA follows: TGTGCCAGCAGCCCCAGGGGGCTCTCTGGAAACACCATATATTTT.